This TCR beta chain was observed in a study of beta chain features in type 1 diabetes. In the study overall: Cell yields, gender and age were similar in healthy donors and patients. The study, taken as a whole, reports: Researchers reported that naive, central memory and Treg TCRB repertoires appeared more similar in patients than in healthy donors. HLA influence on TCRB rearrangement stayed unresolved here. Diminished insertions and augmented deletions at VDJ junctions characterized type 1 diabetes patients.

The CDR3 is made up of 18 amino acids. Germline assignment: CDR1 MGHDK and CDR2 SYGVNS. J gave up 1 base and V 6 bases, and 13 bases lay outside the gene matches. The whole isolated RNA underwent reverse transcription, so sequencing captured expressed TCRB transcripts. The repertoire was sequenced with immunoSEQ multiplex PCR; TCRdb's copy has only in-frame clones and lacks some. The table lists about 410,000 clones, more than 11% of them singletons. This clone has only a few counts. What it recognizes is unknown. The sequenced sample consisted of naive CD4+ T cells from blood. This TCR was recovered from a man aged 25-40 years in good health. The J gene is TRBJ1-5, the V gene TRBV25-1, with 9 bases identical to TRBD1. CDR3 sequence: CASSGHSGTGMSNQPQHF. In DNA, the CDR3 is TGTGCCAGCAGCGGGCACTCCGGGACAGGGATGAGCAATCAGCCCCAGCATTTT.